This TCR beta chain was captured by sequencing in a study of blood T cells in healthy people across ages. Study-level points and caveats: Estimated diversity that came from one million T cells was considered an underestimate. A strong correlation between TCR beta diversity and naive T cell percentage was seen.

This clonotype was detected ten times or more. Its antigen is as yet unknown. V lost 2 bases and J lost 8; bases outside the gene matches: 1. From germline, CDR1 is MNHEY and CDR2 SVGEGT. CDR3 length: 15 amino acids. A J-beta primer mix and a sample-barcoded 5' primer were used in a second PCR of roughly 7 to 12 cycles. TCRdb called the 5' RACE reads again in MiXCR, with one record for every CDR3 protein. The sample contains 600,000 or so distinct CDR3 sequences, around 21% of which appear only once. Each donor was a healthy Caucasian individual from Russia, aged about 6 to 90. Sequenced input: blood. The chain uses TRBV6-2 or TRBV6-3 and TRBJ1-6; TRBD1 matches at 12 bases. The origin of this receptor is a man in his sixties or seventies in good health. The DNA of the CDR3 is TGTGCCAGCAGTTACGGGACAGGGGGCGATTCACCCCTCCACTTT. It codes for CASSYGTGGDSPLHF.